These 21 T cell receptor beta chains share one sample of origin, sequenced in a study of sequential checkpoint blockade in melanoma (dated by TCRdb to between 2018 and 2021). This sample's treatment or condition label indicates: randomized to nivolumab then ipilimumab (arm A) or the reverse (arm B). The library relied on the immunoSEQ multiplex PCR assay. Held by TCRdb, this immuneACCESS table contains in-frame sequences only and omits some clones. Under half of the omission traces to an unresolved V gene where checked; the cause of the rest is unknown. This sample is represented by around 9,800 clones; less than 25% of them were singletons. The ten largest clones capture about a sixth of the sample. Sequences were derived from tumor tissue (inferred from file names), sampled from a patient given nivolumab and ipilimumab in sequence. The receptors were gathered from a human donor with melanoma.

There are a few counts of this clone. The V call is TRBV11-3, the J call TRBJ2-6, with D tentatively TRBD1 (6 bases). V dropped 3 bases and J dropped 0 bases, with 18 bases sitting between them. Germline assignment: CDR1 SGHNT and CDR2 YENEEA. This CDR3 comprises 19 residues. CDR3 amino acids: CASSLLSSGVPSGANVLTF. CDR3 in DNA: TGTGCCAGCAGCTTGTTGTCGTCAGGGGTTCCCTCTGGGGCCAACGTCCTGACTTTC. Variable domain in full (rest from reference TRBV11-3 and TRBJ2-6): EAGVVQSPRYKIIEKKQPVAFWCNPISGHNTLYWYLQNLGQGPELLIRYENEEAVDDSQLPKDRFSAERLKGVDSTLKIQPAELGDSAVYLCASSLLSSGVPSGANVLTFGAGSRLTVL.

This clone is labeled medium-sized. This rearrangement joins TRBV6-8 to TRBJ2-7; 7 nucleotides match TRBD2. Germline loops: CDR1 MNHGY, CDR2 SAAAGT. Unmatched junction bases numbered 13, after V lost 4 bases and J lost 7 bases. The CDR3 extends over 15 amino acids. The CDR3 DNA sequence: TGTGCCAGCAGTTTTTGGGGGAGCGGGACTGGAGAGCAGTACTTC. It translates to CASSFWGSGTGEQYF.

DNA for the CDR3: TGCGCCAGCAGCCCCCAGTCGGCAGGAGCGACCCCTGGGGAGCTGTTTTTT. Protein: CASSPQSAGATPGELFF. This rearrangement joins TRBV5-1 to TRBJ2-2; D is uncertain. Germline V CDR1 and CDR2: SGHRS, YFSETQ. Between the trimmed V and J ends, which lost 4 bases and 8 bases, there was a span of 24 bases. The CDR3 is 17 residues long.

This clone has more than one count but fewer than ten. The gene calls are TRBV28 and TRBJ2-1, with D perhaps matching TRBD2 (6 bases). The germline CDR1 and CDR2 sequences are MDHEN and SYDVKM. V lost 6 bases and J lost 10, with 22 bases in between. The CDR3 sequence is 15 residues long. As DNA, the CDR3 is TGTGCCAGCAGCTTAATGATTAGCGGAATAGGAGAGCAGTTCTTC. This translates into CASSLMISGIGEQFF.

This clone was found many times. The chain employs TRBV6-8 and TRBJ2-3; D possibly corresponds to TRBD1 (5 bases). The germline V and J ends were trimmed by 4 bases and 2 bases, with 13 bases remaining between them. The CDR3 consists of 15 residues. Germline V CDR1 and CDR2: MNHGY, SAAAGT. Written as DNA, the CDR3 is TGTGCCAGCAGTTTCCCGCAGGGATACACAGATACGCAGTATTTT. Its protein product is CASSFPQGYTDTQYF.

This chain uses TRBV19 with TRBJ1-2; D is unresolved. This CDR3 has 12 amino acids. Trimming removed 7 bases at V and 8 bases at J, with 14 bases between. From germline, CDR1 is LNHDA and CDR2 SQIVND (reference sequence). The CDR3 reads CASTYEGSGYTF. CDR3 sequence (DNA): TGTGCCAGTACGTACGAGGGATCAGGCTACACCTTC. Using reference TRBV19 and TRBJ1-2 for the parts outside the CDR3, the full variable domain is DGGITQSPKYLFRKEGQNVTLSCEQNLNHDAMYWYRQDPGQGLRLIYYSQIVNDFQKGDIAEGYSVSREKKESFPLTVTSAQKNPTAFYLCASTYEGSGYTFGSGTRLTVV.

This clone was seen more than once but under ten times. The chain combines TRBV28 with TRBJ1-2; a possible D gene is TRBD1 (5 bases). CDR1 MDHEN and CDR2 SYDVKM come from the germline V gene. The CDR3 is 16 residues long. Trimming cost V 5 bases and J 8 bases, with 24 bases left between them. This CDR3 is CASSPRDRFWKTGYTF. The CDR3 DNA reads TGTGCCAGCAGTCCTCGGGACCGGTTCTGGAAAACGGGCTACACCTTC.

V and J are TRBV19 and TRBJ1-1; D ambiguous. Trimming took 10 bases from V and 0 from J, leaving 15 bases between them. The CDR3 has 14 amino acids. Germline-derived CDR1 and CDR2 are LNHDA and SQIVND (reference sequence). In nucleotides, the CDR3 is TGTGCCACCTCGCAACGCTTCATGAACACTGAAGCTTTCTTT. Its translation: CATSQRFMNTEAFF. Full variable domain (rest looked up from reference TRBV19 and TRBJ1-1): DGGITQSPKYLFRKEGQNVTLSCEQNLNHDAMYWYRQDPGQGLRLIYYSQIVNDFQKGDIAEGYSVSREKKESFPLTVTSAQKNPTAFYLCATSQRFMNTEAFFGQGTRLTVV.

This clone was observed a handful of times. CDR3 residues: CASSRDTLFNEQFF. Here the CDR3 DNA reads TGTGCCAGCAGCCGGGATACTTTATTCAATGAGCAGTTCTTC. The genes are TRBV6-8 and TRBJ2-1; TRBD2 is a possible D gene (5 bases). Trimming removed 6 bases from V and 6 bases from J, with 15 bases in between. This CDR3 is built from 14 residues. Germline V lookup: CDR1 MNHGY, CDR2 SAAAGT.

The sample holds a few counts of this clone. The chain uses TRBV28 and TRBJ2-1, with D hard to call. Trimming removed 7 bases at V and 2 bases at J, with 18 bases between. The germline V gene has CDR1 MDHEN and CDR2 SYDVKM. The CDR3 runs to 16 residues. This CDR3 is CASTQYPKSTYNEQFF. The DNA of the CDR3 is TGTGCCAGCACCCAATACCCAAAGTCCACCTACAATGAGCAGTTCTTC.

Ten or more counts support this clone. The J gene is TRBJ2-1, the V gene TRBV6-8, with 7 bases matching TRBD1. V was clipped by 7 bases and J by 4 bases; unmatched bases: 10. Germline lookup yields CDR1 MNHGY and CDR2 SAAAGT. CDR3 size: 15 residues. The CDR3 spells CASTARGLRYNEQFF. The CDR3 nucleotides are TGTGCCAGCACGGCTAGGGGGCTGAGGTACAATGAGCAGTTCTTC.

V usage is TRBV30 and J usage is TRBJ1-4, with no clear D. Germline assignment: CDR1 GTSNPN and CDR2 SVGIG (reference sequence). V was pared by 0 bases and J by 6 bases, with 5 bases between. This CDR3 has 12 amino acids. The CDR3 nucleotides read TGTGCCTGGAGTGTCGGTTATGAAAAACTGTTTTTT. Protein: CAWSVGYEKLFF. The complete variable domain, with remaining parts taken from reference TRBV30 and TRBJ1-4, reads SQTIHQWPATLVQPVGSPLSLECTVEGTSNPNLYWYRQAAGRGLQLLFYSVGIGQISSEVPQNLSASRPQDRQFILSSKKLLLSDSGFYLCAWSVGYEKLFFGSGTQLSVL.

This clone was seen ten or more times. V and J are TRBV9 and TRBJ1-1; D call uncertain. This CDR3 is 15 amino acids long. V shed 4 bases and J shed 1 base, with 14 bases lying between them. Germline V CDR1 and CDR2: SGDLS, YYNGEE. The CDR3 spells CASSKIGGANTEAFF. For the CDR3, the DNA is TGTGCCAGCAGCAAAATAGGCGGAGCGAACACTGAAGCTTTCTTT.

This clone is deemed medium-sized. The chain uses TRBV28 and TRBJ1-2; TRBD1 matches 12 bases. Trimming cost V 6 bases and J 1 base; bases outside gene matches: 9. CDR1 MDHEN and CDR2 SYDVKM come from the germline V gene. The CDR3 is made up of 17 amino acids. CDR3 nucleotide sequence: TGTGCCAGCAGCTTGCTTAGGGACAGGGGGCTTAACTATGGCTACACCTTC. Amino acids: CASSLLRDRGLNYGYTF.

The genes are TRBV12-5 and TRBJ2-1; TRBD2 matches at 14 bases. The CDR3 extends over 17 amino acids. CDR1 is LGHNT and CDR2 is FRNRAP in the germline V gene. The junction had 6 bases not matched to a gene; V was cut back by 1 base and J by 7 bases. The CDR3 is CASGLATSGRVKNEQFF. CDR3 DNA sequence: TGTGCTAGTGGTTTGGCGACTAGCGGGAGGGTAAAGAATGAGCAGTTCTTC. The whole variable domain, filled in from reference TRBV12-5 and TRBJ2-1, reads DARVTQTPRHKVTEMGQEVTMRCQPILGHNTVFWYRQTMMQGLELLAYFRNRAPLDDSGMPKDRFSAEMPDATLATLKIQPSEPRDSAVYFCASGLATSGRVKNEQFFGPGTRLTVL.

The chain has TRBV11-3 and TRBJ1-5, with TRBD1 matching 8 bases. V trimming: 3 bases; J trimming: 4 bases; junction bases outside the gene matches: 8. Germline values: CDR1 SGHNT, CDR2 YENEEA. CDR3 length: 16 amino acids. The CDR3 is CASSLGAGGGNQPQHF. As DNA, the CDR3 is TGTGCCAGCAGCTTGGGGGCAGGGGGCGGTAATCAGCCCCAGCATTTT.

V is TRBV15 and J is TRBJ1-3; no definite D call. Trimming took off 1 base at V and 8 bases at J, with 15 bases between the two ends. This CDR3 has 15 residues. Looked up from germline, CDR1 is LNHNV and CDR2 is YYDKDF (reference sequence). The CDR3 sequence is CATSRGAEPGYTIYF. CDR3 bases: TGTGCCACCAGCAGAGGGGCCGAACCGGGATACACCATATATTTT.

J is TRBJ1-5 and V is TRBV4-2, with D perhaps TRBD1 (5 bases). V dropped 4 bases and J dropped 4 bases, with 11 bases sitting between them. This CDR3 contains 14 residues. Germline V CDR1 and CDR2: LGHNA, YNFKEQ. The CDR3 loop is CASSPMRGNQPQHF. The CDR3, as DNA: TGTGCCAGCAGCCCCATGAGGGGAAATCAGCCCCAGCATTTT.

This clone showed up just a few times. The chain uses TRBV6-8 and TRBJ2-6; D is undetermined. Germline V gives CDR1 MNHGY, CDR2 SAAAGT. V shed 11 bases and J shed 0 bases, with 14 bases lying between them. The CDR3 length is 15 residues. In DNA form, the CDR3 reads TGTGCCTCCTCCCAGGCGGTCTCTGGGGCCAACGTCCTGACTTTC. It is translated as CASSQAVSGANVLTF.

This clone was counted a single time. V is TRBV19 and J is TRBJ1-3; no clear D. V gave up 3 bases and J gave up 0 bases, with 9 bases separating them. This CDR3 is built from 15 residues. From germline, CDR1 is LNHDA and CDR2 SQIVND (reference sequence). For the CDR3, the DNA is TGTGCCAGTAGTATCGGGTTCGGCTCTGGAAACACCATATATTTT. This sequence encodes CASSIGFGSGNTIYF.

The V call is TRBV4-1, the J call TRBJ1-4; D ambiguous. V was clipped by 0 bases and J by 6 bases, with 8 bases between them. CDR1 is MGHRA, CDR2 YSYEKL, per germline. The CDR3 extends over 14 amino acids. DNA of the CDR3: TGCGCCAGCAGCCAAGACGGCATGGATGAAAAACTGTTTTTT. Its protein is CASSQDGMDEKLFF.